These 9 T cell receptor beta chains were all obtained from the same sample, sequenced in a study of T-cell memory formation after mild COVID-19. TCRdb processed the 5' RACE reads anew with MiXCR; each CDR3 protein has one entry. The sample contains about 610,000 distinct CDR3 sequences, 17% of which appear only once. Input material: PBMCs or a T cell subset sorted from them (not recorded which). The receptors shown here come from an adult woman who had mild COVID-19 (a few samples of this study predate the infection). Cell type and time point are not known.

The chain carries TRBV12-3 or TRBV12-4 and TRBJ2-7, with TRBD2 matching 7 bases. J lost 6 bases, V lost 2 bases, and 4 bases had no gene match. This CDR3 is 13 amino acids long. CDR3 in DNA: TGTGCCAGCAGTTTAAGCGGGGTCGGCGAGCAGTACTTC. Its translation is CASSLSGVGEQYF.

This clonotype was detected only a few times. The V gene is TRBV7-2, the J gene TRBJ2-3; D gene unclear. Germline values: CDR1 SGHTA, CDR2 FQGNSA. Trimming pared 7 bases from V and 1 base from J, leaving 9 bases between. The CDR3 runs to 13 residues. The chain's CDR3 is CASTPSRTDTQYF. CDR3 DNA: TGTGCCAGCACCCCTTCTCGCACAGATACGCAGTATTTT.

This clonotype was seen a few times. The chain employs TRBV4-3 and TRBJ2-1, with 9 positions matching TRBD1. This CDR3 comprises 17 residues. V was clipped by 0 bases and J by 6 bases; unmatched bases: 9. Germline V gene sequence: CDR1 LGHNA, CDR2 YSLEER. CDR3 amino acids: CASSQDPTGGAGNEQFF. The CDR3 DNA reads TGCGCCAGCAGCCAAGATCCCACAGGGGGCGCGGGCAATGAGCAGTTCTTC.

This chain links TRBV5-6 with TRBJ1-2; 8 bases fit TRBD1. Per the germline V gene, CDR1 is SGHDT and CDR2 is YYEEEE. The length of the CDR3 is 14 residues. Losses at the gene ends were 1 base for V and 8 bases for J; bases not matched to a gene: 7. The CDR3 sequence is CASSLFQGARGYTF. The DNA for the CDR3 is TGTGCCAGCAGCTTGTTTCAGGGGGCGAGGGGCTACACCTTC.

This clonotype was recorded many times. The V call is TRBV4-2, the J call TRBJ2-7; a weak D match, TRBD1 (6 bases). There are 15 residues in the CDR3. CDR1 is LGHNA and CDR2 is YNFKEQ in the germline V gene. The V end lost 0 bases, the J end lost 3 bases, and 12 bases lay between the germline ends. The CDR3 coding sequence is TGTGCCAGCAGCCAAGAGACGGACAGCTACTACGAGCAGTACTTC. It is translated as CASSQETDSYYEQYF.

V usage is TRBV14 and J usage is TRBJ2-1; tentative D call: TRBD1 (6 bases). The CDR3 length is 17 residues. Per germline, CDR1 SGHDN and CDR2 FVKESK. Trimming removed 4 bases from V and 0 bases from J, with 16 bases in between. The CDR3 spells CASSPAEGEPSYNEQFF. In DNA, the CDR3 is TGTGCCAGCAGCCCAGCCGAGGGGGAGCCCTCCTACAATGAGCAGTTCTTC.

The chain employs TRBV29-1 and TRBJ1-1; tentative D call: TRBD1 (5 bases). Germline assignment: CDR1 SQVTM and CDR2 ANQGSEA. The V end was cut by 1 base, the J end by 5 bases, with 11 bases between. The CDR3 contains 13 residues. As DNA, the CDR3 is TGCAGCGTTGAAGTAGCACGGGGGACTGAAGCTTTCTTT. The encoded protein is CSVEVARGTEAFF.

The chain couples TRBV7-3 to TRBJ2-5; D possibly matches TRBD1 or TRBD2 (5 bases each). The V gene's germline CDR1 is SGHTA and CDR2 FQGTGA. This CDR3 contains 17 residues. V lost 5 bases and J 2 bases, leaving 21 bases between the germline ends. The CDR3 nucleotides read TGTGCCAGCAGCCCCGGACCTCTTAGAGGGGTTCAAGAGACCCAGTACTTC. This encodes CASSPGPLRGVQETQYF.

Only a few counts were recorded for this clonotype. The gene calls are TRBV20-1 and TRBJ2-1, with 8 bases that match TRBD2. After removal of 3 bases from V and 4 bases from J, the junction contained 5 bases not matched to a gene. The CDR3 sequence is 14 residues long. CDR1 DFQATT and CDR2 SNEGSKA come from the germline V gene (reference sequence). The CDR3 sequence is CSARGAGVYNEQFF. In DNA form, the CDR3 reads TGCAGTGCTAGGGGAGCGGGAGTGTACAATGAGCAGTTCTTC.